Sequencing of this TCR beta chain was carried out in a study of blood T cells in healthy people across ages. Study outcomes and limitations: More naive CD4+ cells and higher diversity marked long-lived donors relative to aged donors. It was not possible, with unsorted PBMCs, to conclusively compare naive and antigen-experienced cells.

The germline V and J ends were trimmed by 2 bases and 13 bases, with 14 bases remaining between them. Germline V gene lookup returns CDR1 SNHLY and CDR2 FYNNEI. The CDR3 extends over 12 amino acids. For this clonotype: The antigen remains undetermined.

The authors ran a second PCR of about 6 to 11 cycles using a sample-barcoded 5' primer and a J-beta primer mix. MiXCR was run by TCRdb on the 5' RACE reads, yielding one entry per CDR3 protein. In the table there are 850,000 to 1,100,000 distinct CDR3 sequences, around two fifths of which are singletons. This receptor was taken from a man aged 18-30 years in good health. This chain uses TRBV2 with TRBJ1-2; tentative D call: TRBD1 (6 bases). Sequencing was performed on blood. CDR3 bases: TGTGCCAGCAGTGAAACAGGGCAGGGGTGCACCTTC. It yields the protein CASSETGQGCTF.